The clone carrying this TCR beta chain was seen a single time. The antigen remains unidentified. The junction shows a germline mismatch at one end, possibly a read error. The entry originates in a study of OX40 agonist ivuxolimab in advanced cancers. In the study overall: Anti-PD-1, anti-PD-L1 or anti-CTLA-4 therapy given earlier was allowed, and 40% had some.

Findings and caveats of the study: There were also nonresponders showing low normalized T-cell clonal expansion.

The table came from immunoSEQ multiplex PCR; TCRdb's copy has only in-frame clones and leaves some out. The sample records 90,000 or so clones, roughly 89% being singletons. The germline V gene has CDR1 SSHAT and CDR2 FNYEAQ (reference sequence). There are 16 residues in the CDR3. The receptor was derived from an adult with an advanced solid tumor such as melanoma, head and neck, liver or kidney cancer. The rearrangement uses TRBV7-7 and TRBJ2-5, with D maybe TRBD2 (6 bases). This specimen was CD4+ or CD8+ T cells sorted from blood, taken in a trial of the OX40 agonist ivuxolimab. The CDR3 sequence: CASSLVAGKHQETQYF. CDR3 DNA sequence: TGTGCTAGCAGCTTAGTCGCGGGAAAGCACCAAGAGACCCAGTACTTC.